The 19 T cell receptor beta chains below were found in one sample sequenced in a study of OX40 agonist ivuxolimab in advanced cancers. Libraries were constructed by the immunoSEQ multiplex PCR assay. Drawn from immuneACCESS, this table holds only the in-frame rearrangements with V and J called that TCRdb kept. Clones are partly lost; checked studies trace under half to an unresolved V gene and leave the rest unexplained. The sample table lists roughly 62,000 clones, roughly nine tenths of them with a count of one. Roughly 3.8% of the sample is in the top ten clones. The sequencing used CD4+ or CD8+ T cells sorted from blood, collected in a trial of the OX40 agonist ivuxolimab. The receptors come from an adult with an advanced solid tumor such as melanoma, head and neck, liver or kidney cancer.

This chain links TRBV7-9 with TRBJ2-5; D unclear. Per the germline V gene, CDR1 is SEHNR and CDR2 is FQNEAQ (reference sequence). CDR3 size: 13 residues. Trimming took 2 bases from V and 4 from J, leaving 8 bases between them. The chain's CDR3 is CASSLTLAETQYF. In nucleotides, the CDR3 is TGTGCCAGCAGCTTAACCTTGGCAGAGACCCAGTACTTC.

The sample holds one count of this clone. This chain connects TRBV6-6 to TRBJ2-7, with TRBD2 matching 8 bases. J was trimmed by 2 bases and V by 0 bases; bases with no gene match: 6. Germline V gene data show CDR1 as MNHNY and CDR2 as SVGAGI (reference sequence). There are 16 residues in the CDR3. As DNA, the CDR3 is TGTGCCAGCAGTTACTCCTCACTAGCGGTCCCCTACGAGCAGTACTTC. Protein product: CASSYSSLAVPYEQYF.

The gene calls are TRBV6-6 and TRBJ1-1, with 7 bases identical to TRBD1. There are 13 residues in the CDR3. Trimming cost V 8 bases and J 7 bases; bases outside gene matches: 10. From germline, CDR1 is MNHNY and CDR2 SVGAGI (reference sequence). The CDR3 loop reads CASVKGARDEAFF. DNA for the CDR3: TGTGCCAGCGTTAAGGGGGCGCGGGATGAAGCTTTCTTT.

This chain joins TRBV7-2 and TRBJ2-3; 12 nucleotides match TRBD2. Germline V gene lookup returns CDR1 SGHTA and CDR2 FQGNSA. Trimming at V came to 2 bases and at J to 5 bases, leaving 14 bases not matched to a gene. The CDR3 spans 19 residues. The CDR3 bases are TGTGCCAGCAGCTTATCGCTAGCGGGAGGGCCGGATCTTGTAGATACGCAGTATTTT. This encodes CASSLSLAGGPDLVDTQYF.

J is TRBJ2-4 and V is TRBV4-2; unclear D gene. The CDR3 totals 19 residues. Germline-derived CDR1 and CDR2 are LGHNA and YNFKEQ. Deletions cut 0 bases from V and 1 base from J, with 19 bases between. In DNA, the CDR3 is TGTGCCAGCAGCCAAGATCTGTATGACTCCCCCTTCGCCAAAAACATTCAGTACTTC. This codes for CASSQDLYDSPFAKNIQYF.

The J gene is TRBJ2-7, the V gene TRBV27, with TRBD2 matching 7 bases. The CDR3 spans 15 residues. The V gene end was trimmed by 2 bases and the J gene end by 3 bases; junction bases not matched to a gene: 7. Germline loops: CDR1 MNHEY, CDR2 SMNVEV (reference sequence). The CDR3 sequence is CASSLNGGSFYEQYF. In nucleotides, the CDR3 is TGTGCCAGCAGTTTAAACGGCGGGAGCTTCTACGAGCAGTACTTC.

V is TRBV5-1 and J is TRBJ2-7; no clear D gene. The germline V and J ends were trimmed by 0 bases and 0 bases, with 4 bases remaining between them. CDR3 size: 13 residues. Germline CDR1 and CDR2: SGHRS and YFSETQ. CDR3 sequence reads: CASSLDFSYEQYF. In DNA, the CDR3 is TGCGCCAGCAGCTTGGACTTCTCCTACGAGCAGTACTTC.

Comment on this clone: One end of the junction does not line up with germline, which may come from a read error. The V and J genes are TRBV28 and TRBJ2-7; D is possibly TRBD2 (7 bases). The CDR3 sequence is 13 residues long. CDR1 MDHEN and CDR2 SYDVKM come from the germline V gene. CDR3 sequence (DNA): TGTGCCAGCAGTTTAGGAACAGGGAGGGAGTTGGGCTTC. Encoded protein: CASSLGTGRELGF.

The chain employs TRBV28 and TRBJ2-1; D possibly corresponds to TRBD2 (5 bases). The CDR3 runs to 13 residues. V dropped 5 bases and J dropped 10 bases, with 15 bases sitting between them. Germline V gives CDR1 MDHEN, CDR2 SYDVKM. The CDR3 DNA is TGTGCCAGCAGTATGACTACCGTTCGAGAGCAGTTCTTC. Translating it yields CASSMTTVREQFF.

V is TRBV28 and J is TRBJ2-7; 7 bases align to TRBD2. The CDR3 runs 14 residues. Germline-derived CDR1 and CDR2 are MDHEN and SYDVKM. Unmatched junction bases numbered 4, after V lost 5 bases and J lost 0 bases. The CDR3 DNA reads TGTGCCAGCAGTATCGGGGGGTCCTCCTACGAGCAGTACTTC. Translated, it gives CASSIGGSSYEQYF.

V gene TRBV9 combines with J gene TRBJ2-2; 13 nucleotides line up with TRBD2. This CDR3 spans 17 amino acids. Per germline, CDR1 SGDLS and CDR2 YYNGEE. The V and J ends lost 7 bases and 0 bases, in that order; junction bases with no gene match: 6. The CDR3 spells CASAPGLAGPNTGELFF. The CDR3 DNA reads TGTGCCAGCGCACCGGGACTAGCGGGACCGAACACCGGGGAGCTGTTTTTT.

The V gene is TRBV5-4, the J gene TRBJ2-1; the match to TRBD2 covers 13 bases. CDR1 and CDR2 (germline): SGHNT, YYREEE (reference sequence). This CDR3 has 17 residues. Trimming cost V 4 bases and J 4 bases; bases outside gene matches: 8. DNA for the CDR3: TGTGCCAGCAGCCGAGGGACTAGCGGGAAACCATACAATGAGCAGTTCTTC. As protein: CASSRGTSGKPYNEQFF.

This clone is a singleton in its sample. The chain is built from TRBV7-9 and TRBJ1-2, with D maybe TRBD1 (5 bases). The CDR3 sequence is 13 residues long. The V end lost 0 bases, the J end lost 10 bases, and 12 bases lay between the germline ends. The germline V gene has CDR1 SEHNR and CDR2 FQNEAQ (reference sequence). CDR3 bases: TGTGCCAGCAGCTTAGCGCTGGAGGGGACCTACACCTTC. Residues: CASSLALEGTYTF.

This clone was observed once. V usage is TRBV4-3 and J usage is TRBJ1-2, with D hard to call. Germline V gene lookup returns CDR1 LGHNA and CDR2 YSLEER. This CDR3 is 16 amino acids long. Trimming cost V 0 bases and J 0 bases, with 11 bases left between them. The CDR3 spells CASSQDGEWANYGYTF. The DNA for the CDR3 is TGCGCCAGCAGCCAAGATGGGGAGTGGGCTAACTATGGCTACACCTTC.

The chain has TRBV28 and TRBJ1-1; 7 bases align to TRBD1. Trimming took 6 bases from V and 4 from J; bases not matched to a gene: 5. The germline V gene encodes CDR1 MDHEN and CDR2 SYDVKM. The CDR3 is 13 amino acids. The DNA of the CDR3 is TGTGCCAGCAGATGGGACAGAACCACTGAAGCTTTCTTT. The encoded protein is CASRWDRTTEAFF.

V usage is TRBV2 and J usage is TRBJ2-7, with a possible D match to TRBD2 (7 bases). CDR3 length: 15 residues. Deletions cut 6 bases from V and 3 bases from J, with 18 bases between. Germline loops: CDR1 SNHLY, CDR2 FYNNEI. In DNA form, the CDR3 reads TGTGCCAGCAGGAGGCCTCGGGGAGGGGGCTACGAGCAGTACTTC. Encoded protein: CASRRPRGGGYEQYF.

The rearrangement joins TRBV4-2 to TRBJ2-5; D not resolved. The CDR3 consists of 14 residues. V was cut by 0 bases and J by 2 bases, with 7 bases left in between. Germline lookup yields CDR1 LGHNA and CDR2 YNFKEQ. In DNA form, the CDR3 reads TGTGCCAGCAGCCAAGATCTGTTTCAAGAGACCCAGTACTTC. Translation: CASSQDLFQETQYF.

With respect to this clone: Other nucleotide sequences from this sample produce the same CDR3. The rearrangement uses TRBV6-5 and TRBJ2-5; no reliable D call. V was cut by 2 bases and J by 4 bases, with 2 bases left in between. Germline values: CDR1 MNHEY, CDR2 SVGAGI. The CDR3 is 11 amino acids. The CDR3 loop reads CASSYGETQYF. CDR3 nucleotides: TGTGCCAGCAGTTACGGAGAGACCCAGTACTTC.

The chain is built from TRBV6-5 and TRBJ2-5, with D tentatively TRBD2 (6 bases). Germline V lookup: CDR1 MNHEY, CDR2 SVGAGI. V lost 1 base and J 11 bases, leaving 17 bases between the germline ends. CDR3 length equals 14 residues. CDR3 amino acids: CASSYYPPTGEQYF. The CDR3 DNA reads TGTGCCAGCAGTTACTACCCGCCGACGGGGGAGCAGTACTTC.